The 25 T cell receptor beta chains below were found in one sample sequenced in a study of T cell repertoires in cytomegalovirus infection. In TCRdb, the reads were re-called with MiXCR into one record per CDR3 protein. The data contain around 740,000 distinct CDR3 sequences, about a third of them singletons. Sequenced material: PBMCs. Receptors were obtained from a human donor in good health (CMV status not recorded). Some clones in this sample may be carry-over from other donors' samples.

Note on this clonotype: The conserved phenylalanine or tryptophan normally closing the CDR3 is absent here, so this likely arose from a read error. The chain links TRBV6-6 to TRBJ1-5, with 7 bases that match TRBD1. The germline gives CDR1 MNHNY, CDR2 SVGAGI (reference sequence). After removal of 6 bases from V and 3 bases from J, the junction contained 2 bases not matched to a gene. The CDR3 extends over 13 amino acids. The CDR3 protein is CASRTGPNQPQHC. The CDR3 nucleotides read TGTGCCAGCAGGACAGGGCCCAATCAGCCCCAGCATTGT.

The genes are TRBV30 and TRBJ1-1, with 11 bases lining up with TRBD1. J gave up 7 bases and V 1 base, and 5 bases lay outside the gene matches. The CDR3 loop spans 14 amino acids. Germline V gives CDR1 GTSNPN, CDR2 SVGIG (reference sequence). CDR3 residues: CAWSDWGQGGEAFF. The CDR3 DNA sequence: TGTGCCTGGAGTGACTGGGGACAGGGGGGTGAAGCTTTCTTT.

The gene calls are TRBV12-3 or TRBV12-4 and TRBJ1-6; D perhaps matches TRBD1 (6 bases). The V end was cut by 3 bases, the J end by 14 bases, with 20 bases between. The CDR3 has 15 residues. As DNA, the CDR3 is TGTGCCAGCAGTTTCGGGACACCGGTTAGTGGGGCCCTCCACTTT. It translates to CASSFGTPVSGALHF.

This clonotype was recorded a few times. The chain uses TRBV5-1 and TRBJ1-1; D is perhaps TRBD1 (5 bases). The length of the CDR3 is 14 residues. V lost 4 bases and J lost 4, with 14 bases in between. Germline V gene data show CDR1 as SGHRS and CDR2 as YFSETQ. The CDR3 DNA reads as TGCGCCAGCAGCATGGGACGCAAGGTCACTGAAGCTTTCTTT. This translates into CASSMGRKVTEAFF.

V usage is TRBV12-3 or TRBV12-4 and J usage is TRBJ1-2, with D unresolved. CDR3 length: 14 residues. V was pared by 6 bases and J by 1 base, with 12 bases between. The CDR3 protein is CASSPPGVNYGYTF. In nucleotides, the CDR3 is TGTGCCAGCAGCCCACCCGGAGTTAACTATGGCTACACCTTC.

A few counts support this clonotype. This chain links TRBV6-6 with TRBJ2-7, with TRBD1 matching over 9 bases. The V and J ends lost 6 bases and 1 base, in that order; junction bases with no gene match: 7. Germline V gene sequence: CDR1 MNHNY, CDR2 SVGAGI (reference sequence). This CDR3 has 15 amino acids. The CDR3 nucleotides read TGTGCCAGCAGCGAACCGGGACAGGGTTCCTACGAGCAGTACTTC. Its translation: CASSEPGQGSYEQYF.

This clonotype was seen repeatedly, ten times or more. The V gene is TRBV28, the J gene TRBJ2-1, with D tentatively TRBD2 (6 bases). V lost 4 bases and J 7 bases, leaving 8 bases between the germline ends. The CDR3 totals 12 residues. CDR1 MDHEN and CDR2 SYDVKM come from the germline V gene. The CDR3 loop is CASSWRGNEQFF. Written as DNA, the CDR3 is TGTGCCAGCAGTTGGAGGGGAAATGAGCAGTTCTTC.

This clonotype came up a few times. This CDR3 is CASSSRTGGANGYTF. Here the CDR3 DNA reads TGTGCCAGCAGTAGTCGGACAGGGGGCGCGAATGGCTACACCTTC. The rearrangement joins TRBV6-1 to TRBJ1-2; TRBD1 matches at 11 bases. This CDR3 contains 15 residues. CDR1 and CDR2 (germline): MNHNS, SASEGT. Germline trimming cut 5 bases from V and 6 bases from J; bases unmatched to any gene: 8.

The genes are TRBV12-3 or TRBV12-4 and TRBJ1-1; D uncertain. The length of the CDR3 is 12 residues. V was clipped by 3 bases and J by 7 bases, with 9 bases between them. The CDR3 sequence: CASSFGSREAFF. CDR3 DNA sequence: TGTGCCAGCAGTTTTGGCTCTCGTGAAGCTTTCTTT.

This clonotype was counted between two and nine times. This chain uses TRBV10-3 with TRBJ1-1; D might be TRBD1 (5 bases). CDR3 length: 14 residues. V dropped 4 bases and J dropped 0 bases, with 9 bases sitting between them. Germline values: CDR1 ENHRY, CDR2 SYGVKD. The CDR3 loop is CAISGQSLNTEAFF. CDR3 DNA sequence: TGTGCCATCAGTGGACAGTCCTTGAACACTGAAGCTTTCTTT.

The chain recombines TRBV6-1 with TRBJ1-2; 7 positions match TRBD1. The CDR3 runs 13 residues. CDR1 and CDR2 (germline): MNHNS, SASEGT. Trimming at V came to 10 bases and at J to 7 bases, leaving 12 bases not matched to a gene. CDR3 loop: CAKRETGSSGYTF. Here the CDR3 DNA reads TGTGCCAAGAGGGAGACAGGGAGTTCTGGCTACACCTTC.

This clonotype was observed a few times. The chain has TRBV28 and TRBJ2-7, with D maybe TRBD2 (6 bases). The V end was cut by 6 bases, the J end by 0 bases, with 12 bases between. Germline-derived CDR1 and CDR2 are MDHEN and SYDVKM. CDR3 length: 14 residues. This chain's CDR3 is CASRSSVSSYEQYF. As DNA, the CDR3 is TGTGCCAGCAGATCTAGCGTCAGCTCCTACGAGCAGTACTTC.

The sample holds a few counts of this clonotype. The genes are TRBV5-1 and TRBJ2-7; a weak D match, TRBD2 (6 bases). CDR3 length: 15 residues. CDR1 and CDR2 (germline): SGHRS, YFSETQ. With 1 base removed from V and 1 base from J, the gap between germline ends came to 12 bases. CDR3 in amino acids: CASSLSPGESYEQYF. CDR3 DNA: TGCGCCAGCAGCTTGTCACCGGGAGAGTCCTACGAGCAGTACTTC.

This clonotype came up a few times. The genes are TRBV24-1 and TRBJ2-3; 9 positions match TRBD2. V lost 8 bases and J lost 5; bases outside the gene matches: 7. Germline lookup yields CDR1 KGHDR and CDR2 SFDVKD. This CDR3 region has 14 residues. CDR3 coding DNA: TGTGCCACCAAGGCTAGCGGGACTGTAGATACGCAGTATTTT. Translation: CATKASGTVDTQYF.

This rearrangement joins TRBV19 to TRBJ1-5; a possible D gene is TRBD1 (5 bases). Trimming pared 3 bases from V and 6 bases from J, leaving 12 bases between. This CDR3 region has 14 residues. From germline, CDR1 is LNHDA and CDR2 SQIVND (reference sequence). The CDR3 region is CASSISGDGQPQHF. The DNA for the CDR3 is TGTGCCAGTAGTATTTCCGGGGACGGTCAGCCCCAGCATTTT.

This clonotype showed up just a few times. The V call is TRBV10-2, the J call TRBJ1-3; D perhaps matches TRBD1 (5 bases). This CDR3 has 16 amino acids. V was cut by 2 bases and J by 1 base, with 12 bases left in between. The germline gives CDR1 WSHSY, CDR2 SAAADI. CDR3 loop: CASSESQGASGNTIYF. CDR3 nucleotide sequence: TGCGCCAGCAGTGAGAGCCAGGGAGCTTCTGGAAACACCATATATTTT.

This clonotype was picked up a small number of times. The V call is TRBV25-1, the J call TRBJ2-7; D is unclear. The CDR3 is 12 residues long. Per the germline V gene, CDR1 is MGHDK and CDR2 is SYGVNS. V dropped 3 bases and J dropped 2 bases, with 5 bases sitting between them. The CDR3 reads CASSEYAYEQYF. CDR3 bases: TGTGCCAGCAGTGAGTACGCCTACGAGCAGTACTTC.

V is TRBV5-1 and J is TRBJ1-1; 10 nucleotides line up with TRBD1. V dropped 4 bases and J dropped 5; count of bases not matched to a gene: 8. CDR1 is SGHRS and CDR2 is YFSETQ in the germline V gene. The length of the CDR3 is 15 residues. The CDR3 nucleotides are TGCGCCAGCAGCGGGGACAGGGGACGAGCAACTGAAGCTTTCTTT. It encodes CASSGDRGRATEAFF.

This clonotype was seen a few times. This chain connects TRBV7-6 to TRBJ1-2; D remains unclear. Germline CDR1 reads SGHVS; CDR2 reads FNYEAQ. The CDR3 has 14 amino acids. The V end lost 2 bases, the J end lost 4 bases, and 11 bases lay between the germline ends. CDR3 amino acids: CASSLFMTPYGYTF. DNA for the CDR3: TGTGCCAGCAGCTTATTTATGACGCCCTATGGCTACACCTTC. The whole variable domain, remainder taken from reference TRBV7-6 and TRBJ1-2, is GAGVSQSPRYKVTKRGQDVALRCDPISGHVSLYWYRQALGQGPEFLTYFNYEAQQDKSGLPNDRFSAERPEGSISTLTIQRTEQRDSAMYRCASSLFMTPYGYTFGSGTRLTVV.

The CDR3 reads CASNRGNSRQPQHF. The CDR3 DNA sequence: TGTGCCAGTAACCGAGGGAATTCTCGTCAGCCCCAGCATTTT. This chain connects TRBV19 to TRBJ1-5, with no clear D. Trimming pared 7 bases from V and 6 bases from J, leaving 16 bases between. The CDR3 loop spans 14 amino acids. Germline V lookup: CDR1 LNHDA, CDR2 SQIVND (reference sequence). The full variable domain, with the rest looked up from reference TRBV19 and TRBJ1-5, is DGGITQSPKYLFRKEGQNVTLSCEQNLNHDAMYWYRQDPGQGLRLIYYSQIVNDFQKGDIAEGYSVSREKKESFPLTVTSAQKNPTAFYLCASNRGNSRQPQHFGDGTRLSIL.

V gene TRBV15 combines with J gene TRBJ2-1; 9 nucleotides match TRBD2. CDR1 and CDR2 from the germline V gene are LNHNV and YYDKDF (reference sequence). V trimming: 0 bases; J trimming: 7 bases; junction bases outside the gene matches: 10. The CDR3 runs 17 residues. The CDR3 protein is CATSRDGSSGRRNEQFF. DNA of the CDR3: TGTGCCACCAGCAGAGATGGCTCAAGCGGGAGGAGGAATGAGCAGTTCTTC.

The chain uses TRBV4-2 and TRBJ2-5, with 11 bases that match TRBD2. Trimming took 4 bases from V and 3 from J; bases not matched to a gene: 7. This CDR3 is 16 amino acids long. Germline CDR1 reads LGHNA; CDR2 reads YNFKEQ. The CDR3 DNA reads as TGTGCCAGCAGCCGGGATATAGCGGGGGGGAAAGAGACCCAGTACTTC. Amino acids: CASSRDIAGGKETQYF.

This clonotype was seen many times. CDR3 nucleotide sequence: TGTGCCAGCAGCCACCAAACAGGGAGAGGGCAGCCCCAGCATTTT. Its translation: CASSHQTGRGQPQHF. The J gene is TRBJ1-5, the V gene TRBV7-2; a weak D match, TRBD1 (6 bases). The germline V and J ends were trimmed by 5 bases and 7 bases, with 18 bases remaining between them. This CDR3 has 15 residues. Germline V gene sequence: CDR1 SGHTA, CDR2 FQGNSA.

The rearrangement uses TRBV7-9 and TRBJ2-7; D is unresolved. Germline V lookup: CDR1 SEHNR, CDR2 FQNEAQ (reference sequence). V shed 3 bases and J shed 0 bases, with 6 bases lying between them. The CDR3 totals 13 residues. The CDR3 DNA sequence: TGTGCCAGCAGCTTTCCCAGCTCCTACGAGCAGTACTTC. The encoded protein is CASSFPSSYEQYF.

This rearrangement joins TRBV19 to TRBJ1-2; D not certain. This CDR3 region has 16 residues. In germline, CDR1 is LNHDA, CDR2 SQIVND (reference sequence). V lost 0 bases and J lost 0, with 11 bases in between. The CDR3 reads CASSIDRTDTNYGYTF. CDR3 DNA: TGTGCCAGTAGTATAGATCGAACAGATACTAACTATGGCTACACCTTC. The whole variable domain, filled in from reference TRBV19 and TRBJ1-2, reads DGGITQSPKYLFRKEGQNVTLSCEQNLNHDAMYWYRQDPGQGLRLIYYSQIVNDFQKGDIAEGYSVSREKKESFPLTVTSAQKNPTAFYLCASSIDRTDTNYGYTFGSGTRLTVV.